The table lists the clone carrying this T cell receptor beta chain with a few counts. What it binds is not known. As to treatment: therapeutic diphenylcyclopropenone sensitization with weekly scalp DPC. The library put unique molecular identifiers onto individual cDNA molecules. TCRdb re-called the reads with MiXCR, one entry per CDR3 protein. The table includes 5,000 to 6,000 distinct CDR3 sequences, around half detected once. The CDR3 is 14 residues long. CDR1 is SGHTA and CDR2 is FQGNSA in the germline V gene. The source of the sample is a study of human T cells and chemical hapten exposure. Overall study: The study traced per-sample TCR yield variation mainly to small differences in pooled library volumes.

Regarding the study as a whole: It was expanded TCRs that formed significantly more large CDR3 similarity clusters than controls did.

The chain combines TRBV7-2 with TRBJ2-3, with D tentatively TRBD2 (5 bases). This TCR derives from an adult with alopecia areata. Some clones in this sample may be carry-over from other donors' samples. This table probably holds off-target reads from a library built for another chain. The source was whole blood, collected before DPC sensitization or 2, 6, or about 24 weeks after (not recorded which). CDR3 sequence reads: CATVSRGSTDTQYF. CDR3 in DNA: TGTGCTACCGTATCGCGCGGGAGCACAGATACGCAGTATTTT.